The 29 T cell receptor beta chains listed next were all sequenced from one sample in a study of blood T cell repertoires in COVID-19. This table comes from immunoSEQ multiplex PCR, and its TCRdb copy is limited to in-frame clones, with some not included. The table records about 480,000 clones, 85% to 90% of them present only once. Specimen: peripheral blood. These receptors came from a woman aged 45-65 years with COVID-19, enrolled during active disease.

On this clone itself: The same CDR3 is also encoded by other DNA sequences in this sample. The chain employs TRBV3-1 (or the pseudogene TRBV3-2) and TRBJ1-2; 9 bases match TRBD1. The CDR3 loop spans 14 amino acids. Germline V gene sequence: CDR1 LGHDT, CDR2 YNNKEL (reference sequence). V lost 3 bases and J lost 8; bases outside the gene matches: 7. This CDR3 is CASSQGGQGSGYTF. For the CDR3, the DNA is TGTGCCAGCAGCCAGGGGGGACAGGGTTCGGGCTACACCTTC.

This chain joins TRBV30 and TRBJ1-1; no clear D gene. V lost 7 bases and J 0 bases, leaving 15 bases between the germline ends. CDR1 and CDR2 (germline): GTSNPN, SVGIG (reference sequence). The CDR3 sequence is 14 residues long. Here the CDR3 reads CASTTGVVNTEAFF. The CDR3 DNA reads TGTGCCTCCACTACGGGAGTAGTGAACACTGAAGCTTTCTTT.

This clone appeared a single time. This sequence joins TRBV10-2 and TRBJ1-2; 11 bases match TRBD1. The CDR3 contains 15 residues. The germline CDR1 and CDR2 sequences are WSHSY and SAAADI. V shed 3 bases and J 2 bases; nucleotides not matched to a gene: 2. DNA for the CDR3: TGCGCCAGCAGTGACGGGACAGGGGGAAACTATGGCTACACCTTC. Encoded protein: CASSDGTGGNYGYTF.

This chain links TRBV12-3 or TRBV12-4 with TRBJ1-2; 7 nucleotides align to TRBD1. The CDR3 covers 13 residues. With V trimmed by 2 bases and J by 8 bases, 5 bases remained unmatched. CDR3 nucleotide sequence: TGTGCCAGCAGTTTAAGGGGGCTAGGGGGCTACACCTTC. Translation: CASSLRGLGGYTF.

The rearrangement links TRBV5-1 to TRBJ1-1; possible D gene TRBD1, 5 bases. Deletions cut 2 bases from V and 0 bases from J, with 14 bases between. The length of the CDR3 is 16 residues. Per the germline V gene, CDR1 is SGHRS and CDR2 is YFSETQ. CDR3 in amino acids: CASSFLTGGLNTEAFF. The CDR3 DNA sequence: TGCGCCAGCAGCTTCCTCACAGGCGGACTGAACACTGAAGCTTTCTTT.

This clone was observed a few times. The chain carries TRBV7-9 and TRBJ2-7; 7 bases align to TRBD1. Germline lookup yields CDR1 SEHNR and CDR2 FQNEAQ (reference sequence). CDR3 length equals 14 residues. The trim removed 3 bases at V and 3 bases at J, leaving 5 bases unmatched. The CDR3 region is CASSFGDSFYEQYF. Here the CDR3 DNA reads TGTGCCAGCAGCTTTGGGGACAGTTTCTACGAGCAGTACTTC.

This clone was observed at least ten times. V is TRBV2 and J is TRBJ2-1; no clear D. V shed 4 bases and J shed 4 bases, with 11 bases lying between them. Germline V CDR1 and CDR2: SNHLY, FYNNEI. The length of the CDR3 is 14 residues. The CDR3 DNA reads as TGTGCCAGCAGTGTGGAGAGCCCTTACAATGAGCAGTTCTTC. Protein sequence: CASSVESPYNEQFF.

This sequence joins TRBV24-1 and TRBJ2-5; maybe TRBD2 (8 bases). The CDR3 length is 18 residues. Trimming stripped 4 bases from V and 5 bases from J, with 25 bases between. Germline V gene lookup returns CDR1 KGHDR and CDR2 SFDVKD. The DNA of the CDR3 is TGTGCCACCAGTGACCGGGGGGGAAGACAGGGTGCAGGGGAGACCCAGTACTTC. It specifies CATSDRGGRQGAGETQYF.

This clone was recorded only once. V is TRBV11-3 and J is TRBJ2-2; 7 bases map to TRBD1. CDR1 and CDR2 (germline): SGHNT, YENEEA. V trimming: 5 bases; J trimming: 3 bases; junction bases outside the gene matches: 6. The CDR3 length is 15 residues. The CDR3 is CASSARGFDTGELFF. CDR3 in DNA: TGTGCCAGCAGCGCCAGGGGGTTCGACACCGGGGAGCTGTTTTTT.

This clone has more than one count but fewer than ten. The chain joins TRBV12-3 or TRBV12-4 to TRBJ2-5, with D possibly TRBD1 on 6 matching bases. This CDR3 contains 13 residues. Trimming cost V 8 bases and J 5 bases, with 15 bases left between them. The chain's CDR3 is CASGWARGETQYF. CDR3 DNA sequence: TGTGCCAGCGGGTGGGCTAGGGGGGAGACCCAGTACTTC.

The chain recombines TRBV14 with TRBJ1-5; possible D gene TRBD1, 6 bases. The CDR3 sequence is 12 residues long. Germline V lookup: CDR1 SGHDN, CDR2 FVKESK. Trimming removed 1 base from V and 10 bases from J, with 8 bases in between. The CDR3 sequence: CASSQGGGPQHF. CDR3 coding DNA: TGTGCCAGCAGCCAAGGCGGGGGCCCCCAGCATTTT.

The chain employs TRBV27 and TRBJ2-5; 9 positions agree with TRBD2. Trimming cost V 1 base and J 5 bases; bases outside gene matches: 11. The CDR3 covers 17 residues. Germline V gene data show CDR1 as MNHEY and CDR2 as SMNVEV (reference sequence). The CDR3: CASSLYAGGGALETQYF. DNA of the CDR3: TGTGCCAGCAGTTTATATGCGGGCGGGGGGGCCTTGGAGACCCAGTACTTC.

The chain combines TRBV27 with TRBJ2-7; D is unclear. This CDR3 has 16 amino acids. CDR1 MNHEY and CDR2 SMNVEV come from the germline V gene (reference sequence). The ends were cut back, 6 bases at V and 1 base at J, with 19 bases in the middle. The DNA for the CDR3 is TGTGCCAGCAGCCCACAAACCCTCCCGCCATCCTACGAGCAGTACTTC. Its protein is CASSPQTLPPSYEQYF.

The CDR3 loop is CASSVAGRGNQPQHF. The CDR3 DNA sequence: TGTGCCAGCAGCGTAGCAGGCAGGGGGAATCAGCCCCAGCATTTT. The chain is built from TRBV9 and TRBJ1-5; the match to TRBD1 covers 7 bases. The germline gives CDR1 SGDLS, CDR2 YYNGEE. The J segment lost 4 bases and the V segment lost 0 bases, leaving 4 bases of the junction unmatched. The CDR3 loop spans 15 amino acids.

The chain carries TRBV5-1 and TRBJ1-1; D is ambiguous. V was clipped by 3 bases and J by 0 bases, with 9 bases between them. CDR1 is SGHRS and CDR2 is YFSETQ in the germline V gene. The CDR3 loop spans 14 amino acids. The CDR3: CASSSPLMNTEAFF. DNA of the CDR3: TGCGCCAGCAGCTCTCCTCTAATGAACACTGAAGCTTTCTTT.

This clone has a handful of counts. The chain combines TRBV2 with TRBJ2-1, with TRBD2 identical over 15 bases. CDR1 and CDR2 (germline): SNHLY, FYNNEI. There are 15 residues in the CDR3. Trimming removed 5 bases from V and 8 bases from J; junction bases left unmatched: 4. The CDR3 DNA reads TGTGCCAGCAGTCCGGGACTAGCGGGGGGATATGAGCAGTTCTTC. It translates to CASSPGLAGGYEQFF.

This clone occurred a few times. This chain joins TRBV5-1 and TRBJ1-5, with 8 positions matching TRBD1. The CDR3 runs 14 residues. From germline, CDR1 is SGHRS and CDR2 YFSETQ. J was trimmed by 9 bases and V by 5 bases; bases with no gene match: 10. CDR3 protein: CASRTTGGEGPQHF. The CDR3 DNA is TGCGCCAGCAGGACTACAGGGGGAGAAGGGCCCCAGCATTTT.

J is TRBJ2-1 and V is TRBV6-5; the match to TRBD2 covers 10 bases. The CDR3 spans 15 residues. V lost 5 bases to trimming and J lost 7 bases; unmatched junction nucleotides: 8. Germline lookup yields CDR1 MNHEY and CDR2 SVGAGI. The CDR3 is CASSQQRGGRNEQFF. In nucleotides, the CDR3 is TGTGCCAGCAGTCAACAGCGGGGGGGCCGTAATGAGCAGTTCTTC.

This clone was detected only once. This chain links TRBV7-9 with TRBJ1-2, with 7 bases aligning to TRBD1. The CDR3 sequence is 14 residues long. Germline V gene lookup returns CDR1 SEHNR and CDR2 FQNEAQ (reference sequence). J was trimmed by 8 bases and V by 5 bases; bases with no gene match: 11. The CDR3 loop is CASSRTGVPEGYTF. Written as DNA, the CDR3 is TGTGCCAGCAGCCGGACAGGTGTGCCAGAAGGCTACACCTTC.

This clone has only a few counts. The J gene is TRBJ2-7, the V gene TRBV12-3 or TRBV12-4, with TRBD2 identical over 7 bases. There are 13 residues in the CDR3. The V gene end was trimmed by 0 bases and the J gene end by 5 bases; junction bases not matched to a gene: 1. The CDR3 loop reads CASSLAGRDEQYF. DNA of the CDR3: TGTGCCAGCAGTTTAGCGGGGAGGGACGAGCAGTACTTC.

The CDR3 DNA sequence: TGTGCCAGCAGCTTGTTATTTAGTGGGGCCAACGTCCTGACTTTC. Translation: CASSLLFSGANVLTF. This chain links TRBV5-4 with TRBJ2-6; D is unclear. Germline V lookup: CDR1 SGHNT, CDR2 YYREEE (reference sequence). The length of the CDR3 is 15 residues. The V and J ends lost 1 base and 3 bases respectively, with 8 bases between them.

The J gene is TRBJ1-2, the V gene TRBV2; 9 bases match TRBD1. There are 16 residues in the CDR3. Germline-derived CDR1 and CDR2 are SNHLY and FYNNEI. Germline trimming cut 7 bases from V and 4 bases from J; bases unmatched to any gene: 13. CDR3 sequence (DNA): TGTGCCAGCAAGGAGGACAGGGGTTTCAAGGGCTATGGCTACACCTTC. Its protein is CASKEDRGFKGYGYTF. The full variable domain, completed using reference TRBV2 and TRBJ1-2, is EPEVTQTPSHQVTQMGQEVILRCVPISNHLYFYWYRQILGQKVEFLVSFYNNEISEKSEIFDDQFSVERPDGSNFTLKIRSTKLEDSAMYFCASKEDRGFKGYGYTFGSGTRLTVV.

CDR3 in amino acids: CAWRLREGSPLHF. The CDR3, as DNA: TGTGCCTGGCGTCTCAGGGAAGGGTCACCCCTCCACTTT. The V and J genes are TRBV30 and TRBJ1-6; possibly TRBD1 for D (5 bases). V lost 5 bases to trimming and J lost 10 bases, with 15 bases between them. This CDR3 spans 13 amino acids. Germline CDR1 is GTSNPN and CDR2 is SVGIG (reference sequence).

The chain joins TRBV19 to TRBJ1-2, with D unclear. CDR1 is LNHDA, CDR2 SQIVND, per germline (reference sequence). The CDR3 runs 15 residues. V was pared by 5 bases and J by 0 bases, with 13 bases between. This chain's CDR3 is CASSSSGSANYGYTF. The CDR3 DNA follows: TGTGCCAGTAGTTCGTCGGGGTCGGCTAACTATGGCTACACCTTC.

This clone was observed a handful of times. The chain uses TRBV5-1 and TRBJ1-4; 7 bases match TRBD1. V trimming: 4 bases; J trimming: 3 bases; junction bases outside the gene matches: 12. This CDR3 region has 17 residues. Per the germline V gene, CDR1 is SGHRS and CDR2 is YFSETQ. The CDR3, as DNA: TGCGCCAGCAGCCCACGACAGGGTACGAGTGCTAATGAAAAACTGTTTTTT. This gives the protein CASSPRQGTSANEKLFF.

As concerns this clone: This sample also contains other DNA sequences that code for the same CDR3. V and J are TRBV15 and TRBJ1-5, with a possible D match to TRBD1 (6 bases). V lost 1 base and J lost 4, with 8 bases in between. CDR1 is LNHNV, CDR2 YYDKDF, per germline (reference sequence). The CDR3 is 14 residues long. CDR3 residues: CATSRGTGNQPQHF. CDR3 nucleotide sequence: TGTGCCACCAGCAGAGGAACAGGGAATCAGCCCCAGCATTTT.

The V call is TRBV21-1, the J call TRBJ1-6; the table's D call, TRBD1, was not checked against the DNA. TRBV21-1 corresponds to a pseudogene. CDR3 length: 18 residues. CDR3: CASSKAPTGVSYNSPLHF. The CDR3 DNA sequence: TGTGCCAGCAGCAAAGCCCCAACAGGGGTCTCCTATAATTCACCCCTCCACTTT.

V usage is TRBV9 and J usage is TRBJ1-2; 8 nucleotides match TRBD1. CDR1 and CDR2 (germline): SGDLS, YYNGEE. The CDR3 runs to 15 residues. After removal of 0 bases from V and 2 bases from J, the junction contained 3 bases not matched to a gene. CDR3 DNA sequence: TGTGCCAGCAGCGTAGCGGACAGGGAGAACTATGGCTACACCTTC. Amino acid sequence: CASSVADRENYGYTF.

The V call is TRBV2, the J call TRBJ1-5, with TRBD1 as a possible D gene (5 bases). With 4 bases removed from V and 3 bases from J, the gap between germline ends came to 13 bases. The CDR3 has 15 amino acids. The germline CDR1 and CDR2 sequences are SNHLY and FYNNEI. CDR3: CASSGVGAANQPQHF. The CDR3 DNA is TGTGCCAGCAGTGGGGTTGGGGCGGCCAATCAGCCCCAGCATTTT.